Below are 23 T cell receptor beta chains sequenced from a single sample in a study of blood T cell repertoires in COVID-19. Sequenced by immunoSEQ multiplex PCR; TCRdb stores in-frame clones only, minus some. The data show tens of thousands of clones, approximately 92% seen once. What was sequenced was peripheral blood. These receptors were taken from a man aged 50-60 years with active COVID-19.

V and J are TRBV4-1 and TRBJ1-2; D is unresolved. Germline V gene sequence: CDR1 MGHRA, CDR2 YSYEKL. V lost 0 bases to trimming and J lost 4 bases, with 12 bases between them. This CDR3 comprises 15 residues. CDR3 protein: CASSQDLPGFYGYTF. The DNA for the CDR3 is TGCGCCAGCAGCCAAGATCTTCCAGGATTCTATGGCTACACCTTC.

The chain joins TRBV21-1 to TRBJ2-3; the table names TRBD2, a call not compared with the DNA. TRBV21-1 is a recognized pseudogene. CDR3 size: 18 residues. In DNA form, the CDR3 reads TGTGCCAGCAGCCAACCTGGGGCTCGCGGACTAAGGGGGGGGACGCAGTATTTT. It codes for CASSQPGARGLRGGTQYF.

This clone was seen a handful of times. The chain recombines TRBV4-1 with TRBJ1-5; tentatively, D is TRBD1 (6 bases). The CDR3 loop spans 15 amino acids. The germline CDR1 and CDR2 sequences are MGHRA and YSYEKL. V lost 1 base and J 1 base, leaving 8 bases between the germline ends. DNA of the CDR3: TGCGCCAGCAGCCAAGGGACAGCAAGCAATCAGCCCCAGCATTTT. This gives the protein CASSQGTASNQPQHF.

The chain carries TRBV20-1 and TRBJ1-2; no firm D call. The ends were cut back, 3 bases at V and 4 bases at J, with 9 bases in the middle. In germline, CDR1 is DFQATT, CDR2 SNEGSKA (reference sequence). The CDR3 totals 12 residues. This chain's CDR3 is CSASRLFYGYTF. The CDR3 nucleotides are TGCAGTGCTAGTCGTCTGTTCTATGGCTACACCTTC.

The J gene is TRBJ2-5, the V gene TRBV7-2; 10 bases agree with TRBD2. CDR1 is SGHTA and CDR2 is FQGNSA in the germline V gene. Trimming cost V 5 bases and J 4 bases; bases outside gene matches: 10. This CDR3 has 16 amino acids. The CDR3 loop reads CASSPPRLAGVETQYF. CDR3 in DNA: TGTGCCAGCAGCCCCCCCCGGCTAGCGGGGGTAGAGACCCAGTACTTC.

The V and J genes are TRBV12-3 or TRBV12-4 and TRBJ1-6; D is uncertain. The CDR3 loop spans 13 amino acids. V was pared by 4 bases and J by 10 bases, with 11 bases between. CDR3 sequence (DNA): TGTGCCAGCAGTTGGGGAGAAGAGTCACCCCTCCACTTT. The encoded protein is CASSWGEESPLHF.

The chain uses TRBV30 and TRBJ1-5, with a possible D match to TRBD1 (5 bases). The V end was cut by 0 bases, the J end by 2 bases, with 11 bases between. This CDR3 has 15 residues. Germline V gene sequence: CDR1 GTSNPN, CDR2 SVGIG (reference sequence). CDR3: CAWSVGVVGNQPQHF. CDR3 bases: TGTGCCTGGAGTGTAGGGGTGGTGGGCAATCAGCCCCAGCATTTT. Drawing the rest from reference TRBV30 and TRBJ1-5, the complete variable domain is SQTIHQWPATLVQPVGSPLSLECTVEGTSNPNLYWYRQAAGRGLQLLFYSVGIGQISSEVPQNLSASRPQDRQFILSSKKLLLSDSGFYLCAWSVGVVGNQPQHFGDGTRLSIL.

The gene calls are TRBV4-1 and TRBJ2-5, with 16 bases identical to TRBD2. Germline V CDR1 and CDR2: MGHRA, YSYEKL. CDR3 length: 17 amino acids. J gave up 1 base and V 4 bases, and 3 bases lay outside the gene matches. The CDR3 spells CASSRGTSGGVQETQYF. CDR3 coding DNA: TGCGCCAGCAGCCGAGGGACTAGCGGGGGGGTCCAAGAGACCCAGTACTTC.

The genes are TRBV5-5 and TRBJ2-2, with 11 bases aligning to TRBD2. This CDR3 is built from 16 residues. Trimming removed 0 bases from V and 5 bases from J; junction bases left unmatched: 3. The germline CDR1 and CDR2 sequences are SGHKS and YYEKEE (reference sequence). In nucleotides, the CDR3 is TGTGCCAGCAGCTTGGCCACTAGCGGGGGAACCGGGGAGCTGTTTTTT. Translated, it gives CASSLATSGGTGELFF.

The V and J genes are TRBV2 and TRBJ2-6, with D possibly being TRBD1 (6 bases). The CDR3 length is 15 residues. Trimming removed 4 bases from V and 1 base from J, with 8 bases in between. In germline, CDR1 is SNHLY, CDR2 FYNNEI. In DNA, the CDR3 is TGTGCCAGCAGTGCACAGGGATCTGGGGCCAACGTCCTGACTTTC. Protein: CASSAQGSGANVLTF. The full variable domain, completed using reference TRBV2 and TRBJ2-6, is EPEVTQTPSHQVTQMGQEVILRCVPISNHLYFYWYRQILGQKVEFLVSFYNNEISEKSEIFDDQFSVERPDGSNFTLKIRSTKLEDSAMYFCASSAQGSGANVLTFGAGSRLTVL.

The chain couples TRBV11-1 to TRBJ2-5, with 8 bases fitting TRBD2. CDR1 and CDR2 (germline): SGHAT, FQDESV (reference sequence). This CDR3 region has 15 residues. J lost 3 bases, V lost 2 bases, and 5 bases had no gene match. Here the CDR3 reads CASSLQGGGKETQYF. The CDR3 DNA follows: TGTGCCAGCAGCTTACAGGGCGGGGGGAAAGAGACCCAGTACTTC. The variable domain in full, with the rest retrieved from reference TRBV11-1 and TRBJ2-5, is EAEVAQSPRYKITEKSQAVAFWCDPISGHATLYWYRQILGQGPELLVQFQDESVVDDSQLPKDRFSAERLKGVDSTLKIQPAELGDSAMYLCASSLQGGGKETQYFGPGTRLLVL.

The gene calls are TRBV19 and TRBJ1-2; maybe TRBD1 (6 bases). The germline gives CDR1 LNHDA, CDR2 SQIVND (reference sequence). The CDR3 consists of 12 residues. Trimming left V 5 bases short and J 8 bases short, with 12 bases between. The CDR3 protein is CASSFGTLGYTF. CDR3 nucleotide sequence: TGTGCCAGTAGTTTCGGGACACTAGGCTACACCTTC.

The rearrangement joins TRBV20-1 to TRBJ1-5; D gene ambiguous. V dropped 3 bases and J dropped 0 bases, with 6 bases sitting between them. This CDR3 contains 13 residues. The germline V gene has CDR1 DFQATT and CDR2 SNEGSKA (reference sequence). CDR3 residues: CSASPHSNQPQHF. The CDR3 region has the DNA TGCAGTGCTAGTCCACATAGCAATCAGCCCCAGCATTTT.

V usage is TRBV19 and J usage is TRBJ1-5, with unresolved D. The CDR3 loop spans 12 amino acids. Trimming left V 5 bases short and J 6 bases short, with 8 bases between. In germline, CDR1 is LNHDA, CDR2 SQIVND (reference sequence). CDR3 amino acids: CASSSGLQPQHF. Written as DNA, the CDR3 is TGTGCCAGTAGTTCGGGTCTTCAGCCCCAGCATTTT.

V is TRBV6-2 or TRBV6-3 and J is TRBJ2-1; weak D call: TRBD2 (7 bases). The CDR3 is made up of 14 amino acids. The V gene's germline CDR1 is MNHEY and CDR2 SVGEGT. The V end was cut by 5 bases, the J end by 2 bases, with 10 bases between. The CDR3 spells CASSRGGPYNEQFF. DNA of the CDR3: TGTGCCAGCAGTCGCGGGGGCCCCTACAATGAGCAGTTCTTC.

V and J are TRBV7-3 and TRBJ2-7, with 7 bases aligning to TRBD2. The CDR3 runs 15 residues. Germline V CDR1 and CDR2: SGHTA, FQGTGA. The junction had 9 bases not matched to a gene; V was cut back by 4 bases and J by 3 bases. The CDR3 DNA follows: TGTGCCAGCAGCTCCGCCCCGGGACTAATCTACGAGCAGTACTTC. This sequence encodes CASSSAPGLIYEQYF.

The CDR3 DNA sequence: TGTGCCAGCAGTGACTCTGGTGGAGCGGGAGATACGCAGTATTTT. Translated, it gives CASSDSGGAGDTQYF. The chain is built from TRBV6-4 and TRBJ2-3, with D possibly being TRBD2 (6 bases). CDR1 and CDR2 from the germline V gene are MRHNA and SNTAGT. With 0 bases removed from V and 5 bases from J, the gap between germline ends came to 12 bases. The CDR3 runs 15 residues.

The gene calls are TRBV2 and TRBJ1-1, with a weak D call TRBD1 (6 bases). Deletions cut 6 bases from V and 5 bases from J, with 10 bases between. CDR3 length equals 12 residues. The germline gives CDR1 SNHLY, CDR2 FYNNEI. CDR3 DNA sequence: TGTGCCAGCAGCGCTACAGGGACTGAAGCTTTCTTT. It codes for CASSATGTEAFF.

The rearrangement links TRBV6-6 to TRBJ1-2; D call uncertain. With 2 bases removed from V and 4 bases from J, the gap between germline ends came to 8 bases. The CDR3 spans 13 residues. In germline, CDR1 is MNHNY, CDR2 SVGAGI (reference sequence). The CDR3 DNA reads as TGTGCCAGCAGTTACGGGTCAGGCTATGGCTACACCTTC. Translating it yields CASSYGSGYGYTF.

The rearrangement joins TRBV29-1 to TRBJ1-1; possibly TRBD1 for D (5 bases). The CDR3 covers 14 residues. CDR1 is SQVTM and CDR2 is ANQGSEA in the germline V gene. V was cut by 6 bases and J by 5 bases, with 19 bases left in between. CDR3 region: CSVARGGAGTEAFF. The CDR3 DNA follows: TGCAGCGTGGCCCGTGGCGGGGCGGGTACTGAAGCTTTCTTT.

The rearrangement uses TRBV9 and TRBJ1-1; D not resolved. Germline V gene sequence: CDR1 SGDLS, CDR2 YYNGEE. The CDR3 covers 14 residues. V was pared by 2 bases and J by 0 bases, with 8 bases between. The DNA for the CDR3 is TGTGCCAGCAGCGTCACAGTCATGAACACTGAAGCTTTCTTT. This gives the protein CASSVTVMNTEAFF.

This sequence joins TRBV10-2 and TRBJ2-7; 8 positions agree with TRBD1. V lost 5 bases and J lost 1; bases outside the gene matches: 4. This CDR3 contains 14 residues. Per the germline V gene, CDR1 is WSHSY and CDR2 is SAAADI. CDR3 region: CASSPGTGSYEQYF. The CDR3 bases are TGCGCCAGCAGTCCCGGGACAGGATCCTACGAGCAGTACTTC.

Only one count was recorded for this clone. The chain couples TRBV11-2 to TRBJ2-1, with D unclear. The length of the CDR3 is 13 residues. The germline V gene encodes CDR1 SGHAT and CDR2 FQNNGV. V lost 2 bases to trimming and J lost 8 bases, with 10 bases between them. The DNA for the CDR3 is TGTGCCAGCAGCTTATACGGCGGCGATGAGCAGTTCTTC. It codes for CASSLYGGDEQFF.